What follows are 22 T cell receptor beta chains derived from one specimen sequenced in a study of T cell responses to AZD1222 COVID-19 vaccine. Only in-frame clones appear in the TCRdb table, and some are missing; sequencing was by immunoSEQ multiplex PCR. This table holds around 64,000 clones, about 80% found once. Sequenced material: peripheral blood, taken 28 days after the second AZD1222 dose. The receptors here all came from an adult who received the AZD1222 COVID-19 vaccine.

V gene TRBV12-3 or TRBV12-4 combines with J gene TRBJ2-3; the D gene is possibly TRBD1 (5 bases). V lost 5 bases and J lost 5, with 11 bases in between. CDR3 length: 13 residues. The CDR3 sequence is CASSARRGDTQYF. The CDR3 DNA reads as TGTGCCAGCAGTGCCAGAAGGGGAGATACGCAGTATTTT.

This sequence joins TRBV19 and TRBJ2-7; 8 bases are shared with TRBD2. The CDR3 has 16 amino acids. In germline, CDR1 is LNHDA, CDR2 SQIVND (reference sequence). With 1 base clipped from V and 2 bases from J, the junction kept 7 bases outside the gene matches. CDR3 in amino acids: CASSIVGSGAPYEQYF. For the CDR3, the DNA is TGTGCCAGTAGTATAGTGGGTAGCGGGGCGCCCTACGAGCAGTACTTC.

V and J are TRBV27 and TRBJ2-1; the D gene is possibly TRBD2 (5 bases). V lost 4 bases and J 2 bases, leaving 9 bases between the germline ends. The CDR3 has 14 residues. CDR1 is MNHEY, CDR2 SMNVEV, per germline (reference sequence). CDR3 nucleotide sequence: TGTGCCAGCAGTTCCTCCGGGACCTACAATGAGCAGTTCTTC. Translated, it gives CASSSSGTYNEQFF.

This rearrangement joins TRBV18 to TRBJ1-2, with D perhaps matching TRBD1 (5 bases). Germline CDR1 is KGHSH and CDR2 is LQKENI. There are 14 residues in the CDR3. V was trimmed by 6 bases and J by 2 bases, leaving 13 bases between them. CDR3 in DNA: TGTGCCAGCTCCCAAGGGACGGCGAACTATGGCTACACCTTC. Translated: CASSQGTANYGYTF.

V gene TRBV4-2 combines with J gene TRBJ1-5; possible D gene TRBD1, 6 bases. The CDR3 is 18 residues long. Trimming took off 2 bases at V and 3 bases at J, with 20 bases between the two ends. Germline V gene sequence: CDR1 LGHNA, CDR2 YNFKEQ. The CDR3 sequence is CASSQYMSGAGNNQPQHF. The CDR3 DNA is TGTGCCAGCAGCCAATACATGTCAGGGGCGGGGAACAATCAGCCCCAGCATTTT.

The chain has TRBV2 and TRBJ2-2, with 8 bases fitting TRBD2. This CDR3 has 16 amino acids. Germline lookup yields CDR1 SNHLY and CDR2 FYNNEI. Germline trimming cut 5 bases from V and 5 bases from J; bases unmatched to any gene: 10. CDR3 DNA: TGTGCCAGCAGTCCTAGGACTAGCCGTCCGACCGGGGAGCTGTTTTTT. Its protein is CASSPRTSRPTGELFF.

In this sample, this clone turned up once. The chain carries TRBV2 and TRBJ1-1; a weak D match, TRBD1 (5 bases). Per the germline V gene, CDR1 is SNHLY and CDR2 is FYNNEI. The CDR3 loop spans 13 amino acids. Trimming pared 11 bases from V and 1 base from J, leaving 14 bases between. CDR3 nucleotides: TGTGCCGGCCAATTAGACAGGAACACTGAAGCTTTCTTT. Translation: CAGQLDRNTEAFF.

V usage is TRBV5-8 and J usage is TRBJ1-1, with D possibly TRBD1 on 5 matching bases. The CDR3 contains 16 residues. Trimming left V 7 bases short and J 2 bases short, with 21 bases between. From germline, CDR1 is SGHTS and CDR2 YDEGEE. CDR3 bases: TGTGCCAGCCCGTCTGGGGAACAGGTTCCTAACACTGAAGCTTTCTTT. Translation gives CASPSGEQVPNTEAFF.

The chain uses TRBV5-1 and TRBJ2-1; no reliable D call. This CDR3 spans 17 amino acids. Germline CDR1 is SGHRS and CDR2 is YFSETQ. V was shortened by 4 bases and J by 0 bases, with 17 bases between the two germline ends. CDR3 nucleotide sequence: TGCGCCAGCAGCAACTATGACATTAAAGTCTCCTACAATGAGCAGTTCTTC. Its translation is CASSNYDIKVSYNEQFF.

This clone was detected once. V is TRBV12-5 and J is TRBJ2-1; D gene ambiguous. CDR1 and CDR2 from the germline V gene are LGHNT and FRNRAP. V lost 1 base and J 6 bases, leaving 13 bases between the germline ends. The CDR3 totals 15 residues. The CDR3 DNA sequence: TGTGCTAGTGGTTTGGGACACTGGCCTGCCAATGAGCAGTTCTTC. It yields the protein CASGLGHWPANEQFF.

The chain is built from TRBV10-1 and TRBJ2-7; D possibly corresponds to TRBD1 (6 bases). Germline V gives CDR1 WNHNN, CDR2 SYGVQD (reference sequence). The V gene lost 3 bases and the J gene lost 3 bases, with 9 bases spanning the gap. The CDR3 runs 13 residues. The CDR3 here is CASSEGRGYEQYF. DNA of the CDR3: TGCGCCAGCAGTGAAGGCAGGGGCTACGAGCAGTACTTC.

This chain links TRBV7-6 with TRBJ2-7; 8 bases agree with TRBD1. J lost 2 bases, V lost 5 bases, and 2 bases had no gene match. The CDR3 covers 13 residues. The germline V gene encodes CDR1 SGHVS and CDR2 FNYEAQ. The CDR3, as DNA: TGTGCCAGCAGCCCACAGGGGGCCTACGAGCAGTACTTC. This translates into CASSPQGAYEQYF.

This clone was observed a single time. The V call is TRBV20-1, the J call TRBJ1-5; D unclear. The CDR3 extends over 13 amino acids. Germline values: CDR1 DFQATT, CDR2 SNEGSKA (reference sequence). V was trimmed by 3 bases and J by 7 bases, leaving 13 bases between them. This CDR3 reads CSASLGAGQPQHF. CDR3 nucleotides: TGCAGTGCTAGTTTAGGAGCTGGCCAGCCCCAGCATTTT.

CDR3 sequence reads: CASRTLPQGGSYEQYF. The CDR3 bases are TGTGCCAGCAGAACCCTCCCTCAGGGTGGGTCCTACGAGCAGTACTTC. The genes are TRBV11-2 and TRBJ2-7, with a possible D match to TRBD1 (5 bases). V dropped 6 bases and J dropped 1 base, with 19 bases sitting between them. Germline V gene sequence: CDR1 SGHAT, CDR2 FQNNGV. This CDR3 region has 16 residues. The full variable domain, completed using reference TRBV11-2 and TRBJ2-7, is EAGVAQSPRYKIIEKRQSVAFWCNPISGHATLYWYQQILGQGPKLLIQFQNNGVVDDSQLPKDRFSAERLKGVDSTLKIQPAKLEDSAVYLCASRTLPQGGSYEQYFGPGTRLTVT.

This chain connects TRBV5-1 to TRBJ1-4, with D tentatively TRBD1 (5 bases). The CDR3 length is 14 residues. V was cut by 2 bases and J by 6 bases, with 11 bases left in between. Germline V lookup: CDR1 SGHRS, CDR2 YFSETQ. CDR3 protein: CASSFGGADEKLFF. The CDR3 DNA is TGCGCCAGCAGCTTCGGAGGGGCTGATGAAAAACTGTTTTTT. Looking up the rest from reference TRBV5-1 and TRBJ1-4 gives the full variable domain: KAGVTQTPRYLIKTRGQQVTLSCSPISGHRSVSWYQQTPGQGLQFLFEYFSETQRNKGNFPGRFSGRQFSNSRSEMNVSTLELGDSALYLCASSFGGADEKLFFGSGTQLSVL.

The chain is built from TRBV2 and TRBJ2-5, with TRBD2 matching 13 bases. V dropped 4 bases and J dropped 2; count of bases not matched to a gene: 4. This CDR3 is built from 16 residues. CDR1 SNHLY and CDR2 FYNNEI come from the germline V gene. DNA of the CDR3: TGTGCCAGCAGTGGTCGACTAGCGGGGGGACAAGAGACCCAGTACTTC. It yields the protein CASSGRLAGGQETQYF. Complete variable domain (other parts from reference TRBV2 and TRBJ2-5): EPEVTQTPSHQVTQMGQEVILRCVPISNHLYFYWYRQILGQKVEFLVSFYNNEISEKSEIFDDQFSVERPDGSNFTLKIRSTKLEDSAMYFCASSGRLAGGQETQYFGPGTRLLVL.

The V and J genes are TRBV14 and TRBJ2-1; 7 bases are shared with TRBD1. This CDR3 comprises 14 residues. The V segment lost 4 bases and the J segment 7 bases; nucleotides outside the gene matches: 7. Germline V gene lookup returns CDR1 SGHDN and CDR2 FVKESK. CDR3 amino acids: CASSRPTRGNEQFF. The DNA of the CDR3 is TGTGCCAGCAGCCGACCGACCAGGGGGAATGAGCAGTTCTTC.

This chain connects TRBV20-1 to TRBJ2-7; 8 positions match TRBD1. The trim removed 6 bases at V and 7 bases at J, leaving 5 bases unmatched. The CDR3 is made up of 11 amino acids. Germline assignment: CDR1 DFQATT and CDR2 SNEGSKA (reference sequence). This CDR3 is CSAKDRGEQYF. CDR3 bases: TGCAGTGCAAAAGACAGGGGAGAGCAGTACTTC.

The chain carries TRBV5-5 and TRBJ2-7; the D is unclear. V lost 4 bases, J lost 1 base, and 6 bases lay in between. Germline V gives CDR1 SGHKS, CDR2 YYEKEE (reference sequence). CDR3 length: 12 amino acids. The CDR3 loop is CASSTTSYEQYF. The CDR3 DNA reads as TGTGCCAGCAGCACTACTTCCTACGAGCAGTACTTC.

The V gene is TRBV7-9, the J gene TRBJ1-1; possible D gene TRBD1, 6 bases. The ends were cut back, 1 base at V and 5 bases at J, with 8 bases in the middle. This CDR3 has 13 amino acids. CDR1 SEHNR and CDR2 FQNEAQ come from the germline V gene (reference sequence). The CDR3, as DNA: TGTGCCAGCAGCTTAGGGACAGTTACTGAAGCTTTCTTT. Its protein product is CASSLGTVTEAFF.

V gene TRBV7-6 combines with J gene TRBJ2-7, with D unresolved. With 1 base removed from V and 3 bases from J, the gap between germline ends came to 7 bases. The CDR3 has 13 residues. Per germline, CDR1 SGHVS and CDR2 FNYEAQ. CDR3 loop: CASSLGQFYEQYF. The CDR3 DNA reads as TGTGCCAGCAGCTTAGGGCAGTTCTACGAGCAGTACTTC.

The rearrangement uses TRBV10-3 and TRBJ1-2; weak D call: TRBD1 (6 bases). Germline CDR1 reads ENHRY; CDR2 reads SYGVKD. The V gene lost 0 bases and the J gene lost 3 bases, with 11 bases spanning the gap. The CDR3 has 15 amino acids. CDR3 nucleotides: TGTGCCATCAGTGAGTCGCAGGGGACCGACTATGGCTACACCTTC. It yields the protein CAISESQGTDYGYTF.